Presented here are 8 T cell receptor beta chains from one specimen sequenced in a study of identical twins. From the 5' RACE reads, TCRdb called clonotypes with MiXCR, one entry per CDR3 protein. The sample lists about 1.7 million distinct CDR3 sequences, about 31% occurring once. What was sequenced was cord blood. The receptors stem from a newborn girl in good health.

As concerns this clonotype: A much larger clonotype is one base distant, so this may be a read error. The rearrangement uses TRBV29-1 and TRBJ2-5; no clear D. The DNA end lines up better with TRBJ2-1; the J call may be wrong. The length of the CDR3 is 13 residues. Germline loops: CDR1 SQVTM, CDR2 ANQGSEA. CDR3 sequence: CSVEEQPQETQFF. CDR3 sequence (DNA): TGCAGCGTTGAAGAACAGCCTCAAGAGACCCAGTTCTTC.

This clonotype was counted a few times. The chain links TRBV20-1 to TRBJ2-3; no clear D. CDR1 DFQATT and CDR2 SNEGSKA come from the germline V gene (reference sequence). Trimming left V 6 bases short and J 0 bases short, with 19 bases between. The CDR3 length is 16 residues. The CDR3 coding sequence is TGCAGTGCCAACCGAGCACACAGTACTAGCACAGATACGCAGTATTTT. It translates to CSANRAHSTSTDTQYF.

CDR3 loop: CSASSAAGVSYEQYF. CDR3 nucleotides: TGCAGTGCTAGTAGCGCAGCGGGGGTATCCTACGAGCAGTACTTC. This chain uses TRBV20-1 with TRBJ2-7; 8 bases align to TRBD2. The CDR3 covers 15 residues. V shed 3 bases and J 1 base; nucleotides not matched to a gene: 8. Germline V CDR1 and CDR2: DFQATT, SNEGSKA (reference sequence).

The chain's CDR3 is CAISGTANGELFF. Written as DNA, the CDR3 is TGTGCCATCAGCGGGACTGCAAACGGGGAGCTGTTTTTT. This chain joins TRBV10-3 and TRBJ2-2; maybe TRBD2 (6 bases). Trimming left V 6 bases short and J 7 bases short, with 12 bases between. The germline V gene has CDR1 ENHRY and CDR2 SYGVKD. The CDR3 is 13 residues long.

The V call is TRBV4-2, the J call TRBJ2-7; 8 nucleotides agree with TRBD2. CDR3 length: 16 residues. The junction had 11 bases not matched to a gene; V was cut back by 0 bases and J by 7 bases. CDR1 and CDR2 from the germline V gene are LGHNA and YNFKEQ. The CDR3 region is CASSQDLTSGVAEQYF. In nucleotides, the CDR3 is TGTGCCAGCAGCCAAGATTTAACTAGCGGTGTCGCGGAGCAGTACTTC.

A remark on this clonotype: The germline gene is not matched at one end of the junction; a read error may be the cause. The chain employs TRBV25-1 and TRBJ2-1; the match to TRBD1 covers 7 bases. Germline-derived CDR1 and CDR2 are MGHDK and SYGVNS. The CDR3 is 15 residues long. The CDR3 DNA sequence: TGTGCCGGCAGTCCCGTGACAGGGATCGACAATGAGCAGTTCTTC. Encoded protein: CAGSPVTGIDNEQFF.

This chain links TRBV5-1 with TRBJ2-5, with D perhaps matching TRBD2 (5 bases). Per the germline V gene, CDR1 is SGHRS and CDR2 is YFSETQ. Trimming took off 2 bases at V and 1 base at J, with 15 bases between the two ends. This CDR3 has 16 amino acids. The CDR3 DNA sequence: TGCGCCAGCAGCTTAGTTGCAGGACTGGTCCAAGAGACCCAGTACTTC. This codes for CASSLVAGLVQETQYF.

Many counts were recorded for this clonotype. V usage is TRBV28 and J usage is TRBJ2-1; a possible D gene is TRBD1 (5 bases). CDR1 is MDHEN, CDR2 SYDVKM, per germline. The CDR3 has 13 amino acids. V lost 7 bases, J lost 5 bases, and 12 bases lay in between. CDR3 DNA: TGTGCCAGCAATAAGAACAGGCACAATGAGCAGTTCTTC. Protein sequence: CASNKNRHNEQFF.